The rows below give T cell receptor beta chains drawn from one sample of a study of identical twins. TCRdb processed the 5' RACE reads anew with MiXCR; each CDR3 protein has one entry. The sample holds around 250,000 distinct CDR3 sequences, roughly 7% seen once. This sample was also put to use in a study of yellow fever vaccine responses in identical twins.

The sample was memory (CD45RO+) T cells sorted from blood. The origin of the receptors is a woman under 30 in good health. Both conserved end residues are part of each CDR3. A D gene is named only where the DNA matches it firmly. Size is stated for part of the rows, as once, few or many counts, or as a class when the clone is expanded.

clone_size j_call v_call d_call cdr3_nt cdr3_aa
many TRBJ2-1 TRBV12-3/TRBV12-4 TRBD1 TGTGCCAGCAGTCCGACAGGGGGTTATGAGCAGTTCTTC CASSPTGGYEQFF
NA TRBJ1-2 TRBV20-1 TRBD1 TGCAGTGCTAGAGACCCCAGGGGGGTGGTCTATGGCTACACCTTC CSARDPRGVVYGYTF
NA TRBJ2-3 TRBV7-6 NA TGTGCCAGCAGCCTTCAGGACGGGGGCGGCACAGATACGCAGTATTTT CASSLQDGGGTDTQYF
once TRBJ2-7 TRBV4-1 NA TGCGCCAGCAGCCAAGATCGGGGGAGCAGGAACTTC CASSQDRGSRNF
few TRBJ1-1 TRBV4-1 NA TGCGCCAGCAGCCAAGTAGTTTTGGCTCGGGGGGCGAGGAACACTGAAGCTTTCTTT CASSQVVLARGARNTEAFF
few TRBJ1-2 TRBV6-5 NA TGTGCCAGCAGGGAGGACTCCAGCTACACCTTC CASREDSSYTF
NA TRBJ2-7 TRBV20-1 TRBD2 TGCAGTGCTAGAGATGGGCTAGCGGACTACGAGCAGTACTTC CSARDGLADYEQYF
many TRBJ2-1 TRBV7-8 NA TGTGCCAGCAGACCTTACACTAGCCCCAGTGAGCAGTTCTTC CASRPYTSPSEQFF
few TRBJ2-7 TRBV5-1 NA TGCGCCAGCAGCTTGTGGGGGGGCGCAAACTCCTACGAGCAGTACTTC CASSLWGGANSYEQYF
many TRBJ2-2 TRBV7-2 NA TGTGCCAGCAGCCCCCTTTCGGGGACGAACACCGGGGAGCTGTTTTTT CASSPLSGTNTGELFF
NA TRBJ2-1 TRBV28 TRBD2 TGTGCCAGCAGTTTATTTGCAGGGCGGGGGGGCAATGAGCAGTTCTTC CASSLFAGRGGNEQFF